The present T cell receptor (beta chain) was sequenced within a study of OX40 agonist ivuxolimab in advanced cancers. Whole-study context: Ivuxolimab, an antibody that agonizes OX40 (CD134), was administered to the patients. Eligibility rules accepted prior anti-PD-1, anti-PD-L1 or anti-CTLA-4 therapy, and 30% to 40% had some.

Patients were excluded for autoimmune disease history or systemic immunosuppression. Produced via immunoSEQ multiplex PCR; TCRdb's table is partial and in-frame only. The sample records under 75,000 clones, roughly 89% being singletons. Losses at the gene ends were 6 bases for V and 3 bases for J; bases not matched to a gene: 4. CDR1 MNHEY and CDR2 SVGAGI come from the germline V gene. There are 13 residues in the CDR3. The input for sequencing was CD4+ or CD8+ T cells sorted from blood, taken in a trial of the OX40 agonist ivuxolimab. This TCR was recovered from an adult with an advanced solid tumor such as melanoma, head and neck, liver or kidney cancer. V is TRBV6-5 and J is TRBJ1-1; 7 bases match TRBD1. The CDR3 nucleotides read TGTGCCAGCAGCCTAAGGGGGCACACTGAAGCTTTCTTT. Translation gives CASSLRGHTEAFF.